A selection of T cell receptor beta chains follows, all from one sample in a study of low-dose radiotherapy and immunotherapy resistance in tumors. TCRdb re-analysed the reads in MiXCR, keeping a single row per CDR3 protein. The profile covers roughly 90,000 distinct CDR3 sequences, with roughly 19% appearing a single time and about 13% taken by the ten largest. Sequenced material: PBMCs, taken after low-dose radiotherapy plus immunotherapy. The receptors derive from a female donor with ovarian cancer. Both conserved end residues are part of each CDR3. The D gene is left open where the match is weak. Part of the rows lack a size; the others show once, few, many or a class for expanded clones.

d_call,v_call,j_call,clone_size,cdr3_nt,cdr3_aa
-,TRBV21-1,TRBJ2-3,many,TGTGCCAGCAGCCAGGACAGATGGGATACGCAGTATTTT,CASSQDRWDTQYF
TRBD1,TRBV5-4,TRBJ2-3,few,TGTGCCAGCAGCTACCGGGACAGGGGCACAGATACGCAGTATTTT,CASSYRDRGTDTQYF
TRBD2,TRBV20-1,TRBJ2-3,-,TGCAGTGCCACCAAGGCCGCGGGGGGGTTAGCAGATACGCAGTATTTT,CSATKAAGGLADTQYF
TRBD2,TRBV13,TRBJ2-2,many,TGTGCCAGCAGTAAGCCGGGACTAGTGAACACCGGGGAGCTGTTTTTT,CASSKPGLVNTGELFF
-,TRBV29-1,TRBJ1-5,-,TGCAGCGTTGCGTCTGACATCAATCAGCCCCAGCATTTT,CSVASDINQPQHF
-,TRBV7-6,TRBJ2-5,once,TGTGCCAGCAGCTCCCCAACAGGATTTCAAGAGACCCAGTACTTC,CASSSPTGFQETQYF
TRBD2,TRBV12-3/TRBV12-4,TRBJ2-2,many,TGTGCCAGCACCATATCTAGCGGGGGGGCCACCGGGGAGCTGTTTTTT,CASTISSGGATGELFF
TRBD1,TRBV5-1,TRBJ2-7,many,TGCGCCAGCAGCTTGGACGGGACAGGTGAGCAGTACTTC,CASSLDGTGEQYF
-,TRBV27,TRBJ2-3,many,TGTGCCAGCAGTTTAGCGTTTGCGGGGGCGACAGATACGCAGTATTTT,CASSLAFAGATDTQYF
-,TRBV6-2/TRBV6-3,TRBJ1-5,many,TGTGCCAGCAGTGAACTCAGGAATTATAGCAATCAGCCCCAGCATTTT,CASSELRNYSNQPQHF
-,TRBV4-1,TRBJ2-1,many,TGCGCCAGCAGCCAAGATCGGGAGGCAGGGGGCGCCTACAATGAGCAGTTCTTC,CASSQDREAGGAYNEQFF
TRBD1,TRBV4-3,TRBJ1-3,many,TGCGCCAGCAGCCAAGATGACAGGGTGTCTGGAAACACCATATATTTT,CASSQDDRVSGNTIYF
-,TRBV12-3/TRBV12-4,TRBJ2-1,many,TGTGCCACCGGTCAGGGGGGACCTTACAATGAGCAGTTCTTC,CATGQGGPYNEQFF
-,TRBV7-2,TRBJ1-2,many,TGTGCCAGCAGCTTGAATACAGCCCCTTCGGCCACCTTC,CASSLNTAPSATF
TRBD2,TRBV29-1,TRBJ2-2,few,TGCAGCGTGACTAGCGGGGGGGCCGGCACCGGGGAGCTGTTTTTT,CSVTSGGAGTGELFF
-,TRBV5-6,TRBJ2-1,medium-sized,TGTGCCAGCAGCTTAGATCAGAGCTCCTACAATGAGCAGTTCTTC,CASSLDQSSYNEQFF
TRBD2,TRBV7-2,TRBJ2-7,many,TGTGCCAGCAGCTTAGAGAGCGGGGTGAGCTACGAGCAGTACTTC,CASSLESGVSYEQYF
-,TRBV13,TRBJ2-3,many,TGTGCCAGCAGCAGAAGACCTAGCGGCACAGATACGCAGTATTTT,CASSRRPSGTDTQYF
-,TRBV6-2/TRBV6-3,TRBJ1-5,many,TGTGCCAGCAGCATAGGAGTTGAATACAGCAATCAGCCCCAGCATTTT,CASSIGVEYSNQPQHF
-,TRBV12-3/TRBV12-4,TRBJ2-7,many,TGTGCCAGCAGTCAAACAGAGGGCGAGCAGTACTTC,CASSQTEGEQYF
-,TRBV4-1,TRBJ2-1,many,TGCGCCAGCAGCCAGGTTAACCTAGTAACCTACAATGAGCAGTTCTTC,CASSQVNLVTYNEQFF
-,TRBV10-3,TRBJ1-5,many,TGTGCCATCAGTGAGTCAGGTTTAAGCAATCAGCCCCAGCATTTT,CAISESGLSNQPQHF
-,TRBV20-1,TRBJ1-6,many,TGCAGTGCACCCCTAGGCAGGGGTAGGTCCTATAATTCACCCCTCCACTTT,CSAPLGRGRSYNSPLHF
-,TRBV6-2/TRBV6-3,TRBJ2-5,many,TGTGCCAGCAGTGGCAGGCTCCAAGAGACCCAGTACTTC,CASSGRLQETQYF
TRBD2,TRBV6-2/TRBV6-3,TRBJ2-1,many,TGTGCCAGCAGTGCGGGACTAGCGGTCTACAATGAGCAGTTCTTC,CASSAGLAVYNEQFF
TRBD1,TRBV5-5,TRBJ1-2,many,TGTGCCAGCAGCGTGATTGCAGGGGGGAACTATGGCTACACCTTC,CASSVIAGGNYGYTF
TRBD1,TRBV3-1,TRBJ2-3,many,TGTGCCAGCAGCCATCCCGGACAGGGCTCAGATACGCAGTATTTT,CASSHPGQGSDTQYF
-,TRBV5-1,TRBJ2-5,many,TGCGCCAGCAGCTTGGTGGAGACCCAGTACTTC,CASSLVETQYF
TRBD1,TRBV5-1,TRBJ2-2,many,TGCGCCAGCAGCTCTCATAGACAGGGAACGCCCGGGGAGCTGTTTTTT,CASSSHRQGTPGELFF
TRBD1,TRBV4-3,TRBJ2-5,many,TGCGCCAGCAGCCAAAACTGGGGCGGACAGGCCCAAGAGACCCAGTACTTC,CASSQNWGGQAQETQYF
TRBD2,TRBV29-1,TRBJ2-3,many,TGCAGCGTCAATAGCGGGTTCACAGATACGCAGTATTTT,CSVNSGFTDTQYF
-,TRBV7-9,TRBJ1-5,many,TGTGCCAGCAGCTCTCGAGGACAGCCTAATCAGCCCCAGCATTTT,CASSSRGQPNQPQHF
-,TRBV20-1,TRBJ1-1,many,TGCAGTGCTAGTCCCACTAACACTGAAGCTTTCTTT,CSASPTNTEAFF
-,TRBV24-1,TRBJ2-2,many,TGTGCCACCAGTGATTTGACCAGGGATCCCGGGGAGCTGTTTTTT,CATSDLTRDPGELFF
-,TRBV19,TRBJ2-7,-,TGTGCCAGTAGTATTCGCCGACACATCTCCTACGAGCAGTACTTC,CASSIRRHISYEQYF
-,TRBV4-1,TRBJ1-6,many,TGCGCCAGCAGCAACCTGGGGGATGAGAATTCACCCCTCCACTTT,CASSNLGDENSPLHF
-,TRBV11-1,TRBJ1-1,many,TGTGCCAGCAGCTTAGGACAGCTGAACACTGAAGCTTTCTTT,CASSLGQLNTEAFF
-,TRBV5-5,TRBJ2-3,many,TGTGCCAGCAGCTTGGCGGCAGGGACTAGCACAGATACGCAGTATTTT,CASSLAAGTSTDTQYF
TRBD2,TRBV7-2,TRBJ2-1,many,TGTGCCAGCAGCCGCCCTGGGGCGGGAGCTTGGAATGAGCAGTTCTTC,CASSRPGAGAWNEQFF
-,TRBV28,TRBJ1-5,many,TGTGCCAGCAGTTTAGCGCCCTATAGCAATCAGCCCCAGCATTTT,CASSLAPYSNQPQHF
-,TRBV7-3,TRBJ2-3,-,TGTGCCAGCAGCTTAACGGGTACGGGGGCGGATACGCAGTATTTT,CASSLTGTGADTQYF
TRBD2,TRBV29-1,TRBJ2-1,many,TGCAGCGTTGGGACTAGCGGGAGTTATGAGCAGTTCTTC,CSVGTSGSYEQFF